In this sample, the clone carrying this T cell receptor beta chain turned up many times. Its antigen is unknown. The data were obtained in a study of CD8+CD57+ T cells in acquired aplastic anemia. Study-level findings and limits: Patients and controls had in common twenty-nine CD8+ CDR3 sequences.

CDR3 length equals 15 residues. The germline gives CDR1 SGDLS, CDR2 YYNGEE. V trimming: 0 bases; J trimming: 2 bases; junction bases outside the gene matches: 1. Genomic DNA was employed as the template in profiling TCR beta VDJ and CDR3. Via MiXCR, TCRdb re-called the reads, giving one row per CDR3 protein. The sample gives roughly 200,000 distinct CDR3 sequences, roughly 55% of which show up once; about 29% is in the top ten. This chain uses TRBV9 with TRBJ2-4, with TRBD2 matching over 8 bases. The sequence came from a human donor in good health. Source material: sorted CD4+, CD8+, or CD8+CD57+ T cells (not recorded which) from PBMCs. The CDR3 loop is CASSVAGGPKNIQYF. The CDR3, as DNA: TGTGCCAGCAGCGTAGCGGGAGGGCCCAAAAACATTCAGTACTTC.